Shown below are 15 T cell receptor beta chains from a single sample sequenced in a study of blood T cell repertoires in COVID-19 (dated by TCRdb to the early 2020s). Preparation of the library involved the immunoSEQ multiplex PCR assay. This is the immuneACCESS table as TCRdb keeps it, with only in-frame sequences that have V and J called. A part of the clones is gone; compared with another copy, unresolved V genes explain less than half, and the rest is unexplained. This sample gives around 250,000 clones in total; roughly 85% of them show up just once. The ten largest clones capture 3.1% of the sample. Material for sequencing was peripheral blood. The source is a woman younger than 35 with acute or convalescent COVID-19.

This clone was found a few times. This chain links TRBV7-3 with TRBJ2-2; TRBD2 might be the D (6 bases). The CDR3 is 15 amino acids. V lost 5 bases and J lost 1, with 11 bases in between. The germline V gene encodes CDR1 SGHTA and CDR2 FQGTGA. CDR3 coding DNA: TGTGCCAGCAGCCCGGGACTGCAGAACACCGGGGAGCTGTTTTTT. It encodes CASSPGLQNTGELFF. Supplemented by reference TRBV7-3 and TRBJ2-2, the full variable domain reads GAGVSQTPSNKVTEKGKYVELRCDPISGHTALYWYRQSLGQGPEFLIYFQGTGAADDSGLPNDRFFAVRPEGSVSTLKIQRTERGDSAVYLCASSPGLQNTGELFFGEGSRLTVL.

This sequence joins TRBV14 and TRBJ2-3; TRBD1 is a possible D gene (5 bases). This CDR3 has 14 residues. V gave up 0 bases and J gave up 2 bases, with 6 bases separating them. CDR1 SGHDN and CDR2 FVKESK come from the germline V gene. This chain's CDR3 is CASSQDRVTDTQYF. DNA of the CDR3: TGTGCCAGCAGCCAAGACAGGGTCACAGATACGCAGTATTTT.

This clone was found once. Written as DNA, the CDR3 is TGCGCCAGCAGCTTGGTCAGTTGGGAGGGGACTGAAGCTTTCTTT. Translated, it gives CASSLVSWEGTEAFF. The V call is TRBV5-1, the J call TRBJ1-1; TRBD1 might be the D (5 bases). CDR1 and CDR2 from the germline V gene are SGHRS and YFSETQ. The CDR3 runs 15 residues. V lost 0 bases and J lost 5, with 14 bases in between.

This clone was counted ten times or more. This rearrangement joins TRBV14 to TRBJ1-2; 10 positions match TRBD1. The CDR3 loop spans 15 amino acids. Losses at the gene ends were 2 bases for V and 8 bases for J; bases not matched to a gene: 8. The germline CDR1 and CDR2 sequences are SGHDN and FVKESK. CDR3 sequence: CASSQPGQGIRGYTF. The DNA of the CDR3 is TGTGCCAGCAGCCAACCGGGACAGGGGATTAGGGGCTACACCTTC.

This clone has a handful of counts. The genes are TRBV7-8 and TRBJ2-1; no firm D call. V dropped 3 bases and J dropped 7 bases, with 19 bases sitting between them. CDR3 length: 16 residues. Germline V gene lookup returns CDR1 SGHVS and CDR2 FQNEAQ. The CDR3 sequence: CASSFEELVGLNEQFF. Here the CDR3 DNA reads TGTGCCAGCAGCTTCGAGGAGCTAGTTGGGTTGAATGAGCAGTTCTTC.

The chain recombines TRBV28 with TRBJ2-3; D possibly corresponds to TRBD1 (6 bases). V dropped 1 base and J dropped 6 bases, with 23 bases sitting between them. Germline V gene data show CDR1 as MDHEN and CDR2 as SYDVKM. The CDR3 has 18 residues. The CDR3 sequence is CASSLFGLGKTGSDTQYF. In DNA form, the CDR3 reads TGTGCCAGCAGTTTATTCGGTCTGGGGAAAACAGGGTCCGATACGCAGTATTTT. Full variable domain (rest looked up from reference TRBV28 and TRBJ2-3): DVKVTQSSRYLVKRTGEKVFLECVQDMDHENMFWYRQDPGLGLRLIYFSYDVKMKEKGDIPEGYSVSREKKERFSLILESASTNQTSMYLCASSLFGLGKTGSDTQYFGPGTRLTVL.

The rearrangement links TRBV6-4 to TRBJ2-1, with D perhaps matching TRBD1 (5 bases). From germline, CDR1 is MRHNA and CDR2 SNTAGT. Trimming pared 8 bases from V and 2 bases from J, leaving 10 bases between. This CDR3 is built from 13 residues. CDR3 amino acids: CASARAPYNEQFF. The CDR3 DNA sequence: TGTGCCAGCGCCAGGGCCCCCTACAATGAGCAGTTCTTC.

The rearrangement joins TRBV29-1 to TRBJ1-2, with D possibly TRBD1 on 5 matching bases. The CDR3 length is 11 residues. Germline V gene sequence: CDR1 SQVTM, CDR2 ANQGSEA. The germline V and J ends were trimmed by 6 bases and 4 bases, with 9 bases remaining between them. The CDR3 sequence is CSVGESYGYTF. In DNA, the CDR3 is TGCAGCGTAGGGGAATCCTATGGCTACACCTTC.

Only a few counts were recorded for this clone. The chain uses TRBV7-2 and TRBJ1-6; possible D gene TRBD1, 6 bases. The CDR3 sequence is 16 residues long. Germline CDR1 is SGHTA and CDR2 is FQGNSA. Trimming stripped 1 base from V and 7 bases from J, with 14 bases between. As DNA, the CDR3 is TGTGCCAGCAGCTTAGTAGGGGGAGCCGAAAATTCACCCCTCCACTTT. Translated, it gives CASSLVGGAENSPLHF.

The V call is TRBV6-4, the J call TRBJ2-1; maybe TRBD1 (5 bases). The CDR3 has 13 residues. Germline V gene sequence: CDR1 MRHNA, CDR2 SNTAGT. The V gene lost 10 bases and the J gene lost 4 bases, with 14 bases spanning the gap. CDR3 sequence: CANPTALYNEQFF. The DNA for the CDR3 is TGTGCCAACCCGACAGCACTATACAATGAGCAGTTCTTC.

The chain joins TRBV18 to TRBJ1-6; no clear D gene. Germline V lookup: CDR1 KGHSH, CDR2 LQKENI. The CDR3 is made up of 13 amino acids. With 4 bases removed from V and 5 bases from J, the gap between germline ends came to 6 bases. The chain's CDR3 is CASSRDNNSPLHF. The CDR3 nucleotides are TGTGCCAGCTCACGAGACAATAATTCACCCCTCCACTTT.

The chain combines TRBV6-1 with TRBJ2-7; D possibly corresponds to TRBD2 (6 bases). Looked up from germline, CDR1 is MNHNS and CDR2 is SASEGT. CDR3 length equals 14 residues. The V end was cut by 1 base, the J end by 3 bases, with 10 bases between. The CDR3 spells CASSEVGGNYEQYF. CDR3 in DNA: TGTGCCAGCAGTGAAGTTGGGGGGAACTACGAGCAGTACTTC.

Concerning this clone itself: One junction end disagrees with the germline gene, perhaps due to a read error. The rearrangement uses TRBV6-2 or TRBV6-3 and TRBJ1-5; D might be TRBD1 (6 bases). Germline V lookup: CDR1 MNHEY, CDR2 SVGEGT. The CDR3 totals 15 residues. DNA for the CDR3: TGTGCCAGCAGCTACTCAAACAGGGCAAATCAGCCCCAGCATTTT. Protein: CASSYSNRANQPQHF.

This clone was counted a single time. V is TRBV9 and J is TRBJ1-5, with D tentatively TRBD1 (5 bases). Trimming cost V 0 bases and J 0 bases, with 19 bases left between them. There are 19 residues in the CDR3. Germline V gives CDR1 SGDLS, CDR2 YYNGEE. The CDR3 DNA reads TGTGCCAGCAGCGTAGTGGGAGGTAGGGGACCGTATAGCAATCAGCCCCAGCATTTT. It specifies CASSVVGGRGPYSNQPQHF.

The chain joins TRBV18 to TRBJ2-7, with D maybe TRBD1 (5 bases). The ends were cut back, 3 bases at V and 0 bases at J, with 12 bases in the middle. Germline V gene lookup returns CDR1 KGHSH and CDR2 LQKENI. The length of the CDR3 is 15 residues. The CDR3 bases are TGTGCCAGCTCACCTACGACAGACTCCTCCTACGAGCAGTACTTC. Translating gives CASSPTTDSSYEQYF.